This TCR beta chain was obtained from a study of T cells in Graves' hyperthyroidism and ophthalmopathy. Study-level findings and limits: Among clonotypes expanded in thyroid above 0.001, most were also found in blood. Researchers report that a 13 V-J model separated ophthalmopathy from stable hyperthyroidism.

RNA transcripts served as the template for amplifying TCR beta CDR3 regions. An initial round of RT-PCR targeting the TCR CDR3 relied on the HTBI primer set. In TCRdb, the multiplex PCR reads were re-called with MiXCR into one record per CDR3 protein. This repertoire shows fewer than 800,000 distinct CDR3 sequences, about 16% found once; its top ten account for about 8.4%. In the case of this clonotype: Its antigen is as yet unknown.

Stable Graves' hyperthyroidism meant no ophthalmopathy progression within 18 months. The PBMCs were sourced from fresh peripheral blood (about 10 ml). Germline assignment: CDR1 MNHEY and CDR2 SMNVEV (reference sequence). The CDR3 has 16 residues. The V and J ends lost 6 bases and 9 bases respectively, with 24 bases between them. J is TRBJ2-1 and V is TRBV27; D is perhaps TRBD2 (7 bases). The sequence was obtained from a man aged 18-30 years with Graves' hyperthyroidism. The sequenced sample consisted of blood. The CDR3 region has the DNA TGTGCCAGCAGGGACAGACTAGCCCTCCGAGGAAGTGAGCAGTTCTTC. As protein: CASRDRLALRGSEQFF.